This paragraph reports one T cell receptor (beta chain). This clone's antigen is unknown. Per-base quality was not reported, and no clone a single base away is much larger than it. V is reduced by 2 bases and J by 0 bases, leaving a spacing of 13 bases between them. Via the germline V gene (reference sequence), CDR1 is GTSNPN and CDR2 SVGIG. The CDR3 covers 15 residues, taking in both the cysteine and the phenylalanine. Only the CDR3 part of the read is kept: 45 bases, read in frame from the first base. These data originate in a study of cytomegalovirus exposure and HLA in healthy donors (dated by TCRdb to 2016 to 2017). A note on the overall study: An earlier analysis of roughly 500 of the donors reported about 280 Gb of sequence data and 117 million unique TCR beta sequences obtained from about 179 million T cells. Roughly 320 gigabases of sequencing data and approximately 91 million unique TCR sequences made up an early release that covered over 550 HLA-typed donors. Of the roughly 430 genotyped donors, around 81% fell in the genetic ancestry cluster associated with self-reported Caucasian donors. The study was designed to test whether signatures of past pathogen exposure could be identified by cataloging public T cell receptors. The study used immunosequencing to profile the T cell repertoires of around 600 subjects and linked those repertoires to cytomegalovirus serostatus. Besides the first cohort of around 670 subjects, a separate validation cohort made up of 120 different subjects was used. To predict cytomegalovirus infection status, the study brought together high-throughput TCR immunosequencing, statistical association of individual TCRs with disease status, and machine learning. A later analysis re-examined previously published TCR beta repertoires from more than 650 donors and added high-resolution HLA genotyping to investigate patterns of TCR occurrence. Rather than using new phenotypic data, the later analysis identified candidate immune exposures from TCR beta sequences and from how often those sequences occurred across donors. In an earlier analysis of roughly 600 of the donors, high-throughput TCR beta sequencing was used to judge whether each TCR beta V gene segment behaved as functional or pseudogenic. Alongside the repertoire data, information on donor age, sex, ethnicity and CMV serostatus was compiled. In a later genetic analysis, genome-wide SNP genotypes for 398 of the 666 donors were used, and that subset was treated as a discovery cohort. All discovery cohort repertoires had been generated on a single sequencing platform. HLA typing included class I and class II loci at four-digit resolution. The number of donors typed differed by locus, with 629-630 for A, B, C, DRB1 and DQB1, 522 for DQA1, 606 for DPA1, and some 450 for DPB1. Roughly 5 DR-DQ haplotypes were handled as single units for association and clustering, since linkage in the cohort was strong. On average, roughly 200,000 unique TCR beta nucleotide sequences were sequenced per donor among 398 genotyped donors of the cohort, with about 19% of those sequences being non-productive. Overall results and qualifications from the work: A further reported finding was that TCR beta sequences accurately predicted the HLA-A and HLA-B alleles for most subjects in the first cohort. Because HLA typing was unavailable for some donors at each locus, only the typed subset was used in association tests. Compared with equally common non-associated chains, HLA-associated TCR beta chains in a later analysis were more clonally expanded and had lower generation probabilities. The classifier was reported to diagnose cytomegalovirus status with high specificity and sensitivity in both the original and validation cohorts. Correlated functional status among segregating V segments might be attributable to linkage disequilibrium, but an unknown experimental factor could not be ruled out. The only immune exposure information available for the cohort was CMV serostatus. A later genetic analysis associated a missense DCLRE1C variant with V-gene and J-gene trimming of TCR beta chains, and an independent cohort replicated the association. A cluster of highly shared sequence variants was judged likely to represent a technical artifact of the sequencing pipeline. When HLA alleles, especially DR and DQ, strongly co-occurred, TCR associations were difficult to assign to individual alleles. Roughly uniform sequencing depth across donors was assumed in presence/absence analyses, although this assumption may not hold. It was suggested by the authors that the approach could potentially be generalized to other disease states and immunological phenotypes. Several of the top co-occurrence clusters appeared to be linked to parvovirus B19, influenza, CMV and Epstein-Barr virus, according to a later analysis. In this cohort, only TCR beta chains were sequenced, and detectable features were limited by the absence of alpha or paired-chain data. In the study, some 160 TCR beta chains were listed as associated with cytomegalovirus. Some IMGT-functional V segments, including TRBV6-2 and TRBV6-3, could not be distinguished by the 87-base-pair reads and were therefore excluded. In a later genetic analysis, fewer N-insertions in productive TCRs were reported among donors in an Asian-associated ancestry cluster than the 666-donor mean. Seventeen rarely observed V segments, including chromosome 9 orphons, were excluded from the earlier analysis of some 590 of the donors because counts were too low. In vitro tests confirmed that three of the cytomegalovirus-associated TCR beta chains recognize cytomegalovirus antigens. In an earlier analysis of roughly 560 of the donors, most TCR beta V segments were observed in productive rearrangements about 87% or about 30% of the time, broadly matching IMGT annotations. In a later analysis, the rate of TCR association differed among HLA loci, with DRB1 alleles having the most associated TCRs and HLA-C alleles having the fewest. At a false discovery rate of 0.05, a later analysis linked 16,000 or so TCR beta sequences to specific HLA alleles. While some public TCRs were present in many individuals, most TCR sequences turned up only very rarely across donors. Most CMV-associated TCR beta chains appeared to be HLA-restricted in a later analysis, and the HLA associations seemed to be driven largely by CMV exposure.

Library prep was done by the immunoSEQ multiplex PCR assay. For the multiplex PCR, a mixture combining 60 forward primers for TCR Vbeta segments and 13 reverse primers for TCR Jbeta segments was used. A multiplex PCR assay on genomic DNA amplified the CDR3 region of rearranged TCR beta genes. The amplified TCR beta libraries were sequenced on the Illumina HiSeq System as 87-base-pair reads. Turning to the authors' computational methods: A later analysis counted around 72 million unique TCR beta chains across the 640 or so repertoires, and some 11 million of these chains were shared by at least two donors. Raw reads were error-corrected and collapsed into unique sequences with a nearest-neighbor algorithm that merged closely related sequences to remove PCR and sequencing errors. V, D and J gene segments were assigned by aligning CDR3 sequences to IMGT reference sequences. For a sequence to be retained, a match of at least six nucleotides to both a V gene segment and a J gene segment was required. A rearrangement counted as productive if the CDR3 had no stop codons and remained in frame with V and J, and every other rearrangement counted as non-productive. Following IMGT convention, CDR3 was defined as the stretch from the second conserved V-encoded cysteine to the conserved J-encoded phenylalanine. The earlier analysis of 500 to 600 of the donors excluded sequences that lacked an unambiguous match to a single V gene segment. An earlier analysis of 500 to 700 of the donors classified V segments as functional when productive rearrangements were above 56.7% and as segregating when the standard deviation between donors was above 5%. To diagnose cytomegalovirus status from the catalog of TCR beta chain sequences, a statistical classification framework was built. In a later analysis, V and J genes were assigned by comparing TCR nucleotide sequences against IMGT/GENE-DB human TR gene sequences. Using the TCRdist pipeline, a later analysis assigned CDR3 sequences along with most-parsimonious VDJ recombination scenarios. A later analysis defined each TCR beta chain by its CDR3 amino acid sequence plus V-gene family, and excluded reads lacking a unique V-gene family. A later analysis removed 500 to 600 highly shared, low-generation-probability nucleotide sequences to deal with suspected cross-contamination and a sequencing artifact. In a later analysis, a clonal expansion index for each public chain was calculated from normalized within-repertoire ranks of inferred template counts. In a later analysis, generation probabilities were computed using a VDJ recombination model fitted to out-of-frame rearrangements, and the results were checked against IGoR. A later analysis scored TCR-TCR, TCR-HLA and TCR-CMV co-occurrence with hypergeometric tests, applying a repertoire-size bias correction to TCR pairs. In a later analysis, false discovery rates were estimated by permuting HLA or CMV assignments 20 times. In a later analysis, co-occurring TCRs were grouped with DBSCAN, and TCRdist sequence similarity was added when clustering was performed within HLA-allele-positive subsets. For co-occurrence clustering, repertoires with fewer than 30,000 or more than 120,000 public chains were excluded, along with about five repertoires with anomalous nucleotide sharing. The clones in this table, taken by TCRdb from immuneACCESS, are in-frame only. Not every clone is retained; where verified, under half of the shortfall comes from an unresolved V gene, and the cause of the rest is unknown. V and J calls and clone size come straight from that table; D and trimming were deduced from the DNA. The sample includes 100,000 to 150,000 clones, with roughly 75% observed a single time. The top ten clones comprise approximately 1.2% of the sample.

The cohort comprised 670 or so healthy bone marrow donors. At the time of sampling, all cohort members were nominally healthy, though unrecorded immune exposures were likely present. The donor tested CMV seronegative and was one of the 352 seronegative cohort members. Each donor provided a peripheral blood sample, and peripheral blood mononuclear cells were used for TCR beta sequencing. The Qiagen DNeasy Blood Extraction Kit was used to extract genomic DNA from the blood cell samples. The clonotype comes from a female donor in good health and CMV-seronegative. Input material: PBMCs. The chain is made from TRBV30 and TRBJ1-1; TRBD1 might be the D gene, on 5 matching bases. CDR3 loop: CAWSTRGGLNTEAFF. The bases are TGTGCCTGGAGTACCCGGGGGGGATTGAACACTGAAGCTTTCTTT.